The rows below give T cell receptor beta chains drawn from one sample of a study of cytomegalovirus exposure and HLA in healthy donors. Libraries were prepared by immunoSEQ multiplex PCR; TCRdb keeps only in-frame clonotypes and omits some of them. This sample yields around 190,000 clones, of which 80% to 90% are seen a single time; approximately 1.2% belongs to the top ten. Material for sequencing was PBMCs. Receptor source: a girl aged 2-10 years in good health and CMV-seropositive. The conserved cysteine and the conserved F or W are not part of the CDR3 here. Rows give clone size only sometimes, using once, few, many, or a class for an expanded clone.

>11|few|TRBV2|TRBJ2-7
ASSEGMGTDPY
>12|once|TRBV4-1|TRBJ1-2
ASSQRISSPGNT
>12|once|TRBV30|TRBJ1-2
AWSRNGQGNGYT
>13|-|TRBV5-4|TRBJ2-1
ASSLSGASYNEQF
>11|-|TRBV9|TRBJ2-1
ASSPGHYNEQF
>13|-|TRBV6-5|TRBJ2-7
ASSHRRDRPHEQY
>15|-|TRBV2|TRBJ1-2
ASSEGPFTLDRAGYT
>14|-|TRBV7-9|TRBJ2-3
ASSLGLAGLTDTQY
>13|-|TRBV27|TRBJ2-7
ASSLSWQGFCEQY
>10|-|TRBV2|TRBJ2-1
ASKQEDNEQF
>13|-|TRBV5-1|TRBJ2-7
ASSGHGTVDYEQY
>12|-|TRBV2|TRBJ1-3
ASSDRRGGNTIY
>9|-|TRBV11-2|TRBJ1-1
ASSQQGAGF
>9|few|TRBV27|TRBJ1-1
ASQVNTEAF
>13|-|TRBV27|TRBJ1-4
ASSFRRGFNEKLF
>14|-|TRBV4-1|TRBJ2-7
ASSQGLQGFAYEQY
>11|-|TRBV10-1|TRBJ2-1
ASSAGMDNEQF
>13|-|TRBV4-2|TRBJ1-1
ASSQDLGSNTEAF
>11|-|TRBV30|TRBJ1-2
AGRRRANYGYT
>15|-|TRBV27|TRBJ2-1
ASSPPPRLADNNEQF
>12|-|TRBV10-1|TRBJ2-2
ASRDRDNTGELF
>13|-|TRBV11-2|TRBJ2-2
ASSLGGPYTGELF
>11|-|TRBV9|TRBJ2-7
ASSAHYSYEQY
>15|-|TRBV5-5|TRBJ1-5
ASSLVVVRVGNQPQH
>14|-|TRBV28|TRBJ2-1
ASSSSGTSGSVVWF
>13|few|TRBV4-2|TRBJ2-5
ASSQDAGIQETQY
>17|-|TRBV4-1|TRBJ2-1
ASSQVGASGRGVRNEQF
>14|once|TRBV9|TRBJ2-7
ASSPRIRTDTYEQY
>11|-|TRBV12-2|TRBJ2-7
ASGTVRSYEQY
>11|-|TRBV10-3|TRBJ2-3
ATLGHFTDTQY
>12|-|TRBV18|TRBJ1-1
ASSPSGLLVNAF
>11|-|TRBV27|TRBJ2-5
ASSLHGQETQY
>12|-|TRBV6-6|TRBJ1-2
ASSPTSRNYGYT
>9|-|TRBV29-1|TRBJ1-1
SVLWNTEAF
>11|-|TRBV5-6|TRBJ1-2
ASSPQGHDGYT
>13|-|TRBV5-4|TRBJ1-1
ASSSFTGYGTEAF
>13|-|TRBV6-5|TRBJ1-5
ASSYSFAADQPQH
>10|-|TRBV11-2|TRBJ2-3
ASSFRGDTQY
>13|-|TRBV4-1|TRBJ2-5
ASSQAWTSQETQY
>17|-|TRBV5-4|TRBJ1-2
ASSLGRDTLKHFSYGYT
>13|-|TRBV6-6|TRBJ2-7
ASRLPGQGRLGQY
>15|once|TRBV28|TRBJ1-5
ASSFNLKESGNQPQH
>10|-|TRBV18|TRBJ2-3
ASSPYTDTQY
>12|-|TRBV2|TRBJ2-4
ASSEEQAKNIQY
>12|once|TRBV2|TRBJ2-7
ASSDSRGSLEQY
>9|-|TRBV6-1|TRBJ2-3
ASSLADTQY
>10|-|TRBV2|TRBJ1-5
ASQQGAQPQH
>13|-|TRBV27|TRBJ1-1
ASSLAGTGECEAF
>11|-|TRBV15|TRBJ2-7
ATSNRVDYEQY
>11|-|TRBV2|TRBJ1-2
ASRAPTNYGYT
>13|-|TRBV30|TRBJ1-1
AWRGHLQRSTEAF
>11|-|TRBV14|TRBJ2-1
ASSYYSNNEQF
>13|-|TRBV2|TRBJ1-2
ASSDWRGGEYGYT
>15|-|TRBV19|TRBJ2-1
ASSIRLAGGPYNEQF
>14|-|TRBV9|TRBJ2-2
ASSVIGSGISGELF
>13|-|TRBV30|TRBJ1-2
AWRPVLTGAYGYT
>13|few|TRBV5-1|TRBJ2-7
ASSLGYGGYYEQY
>14|-|TRBV6-6|TRBJ2-3
ASSYLRSGSQDTQY
>11|many|TRBV25-1|TRBJ1-4
ASYGLLHEKLF